This T cell receptor beta chain was recorded in a study of shared clonotypes between healthy human individuals. Sequencing was performed with immunoSEQ multiplex PCR; in TCRdb, only in-frame clones are kept and a portion is missing. The sample has 1.4 million to 1.5 million clones; more than 95% are singletons. Germline assignment: CDR1 SGDLS and CDR2 YYNGEE. CDR3 length: 15 amino acids. The J segment lost 7 bases and the V segment lost 0 bases, leaving 5 bases of the junction unmatched. The receptor was isolated from a man younger than 45 in good health. V gene TRBV9 combines with J gene TRBJ2-1, with TRBD2 matching over 9 bases. The sample comprised naive CD4+ T cells sorted from blood. As to subset: CD45RA+ positively selected. The CDR3 bases are TGTGCCAGCAGCGTAGCGGCGGGAGGGCATAATGAGCAGTTCTTC. Its protein product is CASSVAAGGHNEQFF.